This T cell receptor (beta chain) was sequenced for a study of CD8 T cells in ankylosing spondylitis. Germline lookup yields CDR1 DFQATT and CDR2 SNEGSKA (reference sequence). With 4 bases clipped from V and 1 base from J, the junction kept 3 bases outside the gene matches. The CDR3 totals 13 residues. Generation of TCR beta libraries employed quantitative 5'-RACE incorporating molecular barcodes. From the 5' RACE reads, TCRdb called clonotypes with MiXCR, one entry per CDR3 protein. The sample has roughly 97,000 distinct CDR3 sequences, over 6.5% seen once. Worth noting for this clonotype: The antigen is unknown.

Overall study results and limits: Disease-linked clones reportedly concentrated significantly in matched ankylosing spondylitis synovial fluid. With a CD8+ phenotype, disease-linked clones were relatively rare in peripheral blood. In the blood and synovial fluid of reactive arthritis, some motif variants had been previously reported.

The sequencing sample was made of blood, either unsorted or a sorted T cell fraction (not recorded which). V usage is TRBV20-1 and J usage is TRBJ1-1, with 7 bases identical to TRBD1. The sequence was collected from a male donor with ankylosing spondylitis or in good health (not recorded which). This CDR3 is CSAKQGRNTEAFF. The DNA for the CDR3 is TGCAGTGCTAAACAGGGGCGGAACACTGAAGCTTTCTTT.